This TCR beta chain derives from a study of regulatory T cells in long-lasting Graves disease. From germline, CDR1 is SNHLY and CDR2 FYNNEI. Unmatched junction bases numbered 10, after V lost 6 bases and J lost 8 bases. This CDR3 has 15 residues. There are many counts of this clonotype. CDR3 regions were amplified by Arm-PCR using iRepertoire HTBI primers to build TCR beta libraries. A single record per CDR3 protein comes from TCRdb applying MiXCR to the multiplex PCR reads. The sample has some 370,000 distinct CDR3 sequences, 12% seen once. Time point noted: newly diagnosed GD, antithyroid drugs for less than 3 months. PBMC RNA served as the TCR library source. These records were also assigned to another study, of T cells in Graves' hyperthyroidism and ophthalmopathy.

The chain recombines TRBV2 with TRBJ2-1; 10 nucleotides line up with TRBD2. This sequence originates from a young woman with Graves disease. Sample: peripheral blood mononuclear cells (PBMCs), taken at new diagnosis, from a patient treated with antithyroid drugs. CDR3 nucleotides: TGTGCCAGCAGGCCCTCTAGCGGGAGCGACGATGAGCAGTTCTTC. Translated, it gives CASRPSSGSDDEQFF.